The 28 T cell receptor beta chains below come from one sample, sequenced in a study of STAT5B mutations in CD4+ large granular lymphocyte leukemia. TCRdb's copy holds only in-frame clones and misses some; the assay was immunoSEQ multiplex PCR. The sample records under 50,000 clones, 84% being singletons. What was sequenced was CD4+ T cells from blood buffy coats. These TCRs come from a human donor in good health.

The chain has TRBV9 and TRBJ2-7; perhaps D is TRBD1 or TRBD2 (5 bases each). The V gene's germline CDR1 is SGDLS and CDR2 YYNGEE. The CDR3 spans 15 residues. With 4 bases removed from V and 3 bases from J, the gap between germline ends came to 17 bases. The CDR3 nucleotides read TGTGCCAGCAGCCTCGGGGACGTGACTCTCTACGAGCAGTACTTC. As protein: CASSLGDVTLYEQYF.

CDR3 bases: TGCGCCAGCAGCCCCGCGAGCGGGGCCTACAATGAGCAGTTCTTC. Amino acid sequence: CASSPASGAYNEQFF. The chain links TRBV5-1 to TRBJ2-1; 7 bases match TRBD2. Germline CDR1 SGHRS, CDR2 YFSETQ. The CDR3 length is 15 residues. Germline trimming cut 4 bases from V and 2 bases from J; bases unmatched to any gene: 6.

The chain joins TRBV11-1 to TRBJ2-7; D unclear. This CDR3 has 13 residues. Trimming took off 5 bases at V and 3 bases at J, with 11 bases between the two ends. Germline CDR1 reads SGHAT; CDR2 reads FQDESV (reference sequence). The CDR3 loop reads CASSQRNYYEQYF. The CDR3, as DNA: TGTGCCAGCAGCCAAAGGAACTACTACGAGCAGTACTTC.

The V call is TRBV5-4, the J call TRBJ2-5; D uncertain. From germline, CDR1 is SGHNT and CDR2 YYREEE (reference sequence). Trimming left V 4 bases short and J 1 base short, with 11 bases between. There are 14 residues in the CDR3. The CDR3 DNA follows: TGTGCCAGCAGCATGGCCCACCCCCAAGAGACCCAGTACTTC. Translated, it gives CASSMAHPQETQYF.

The chain couples TRBV5-1 to TRBJ2-3; D is uncertain. Germline V gives CDR1 SGHRS, CDR2 YFSETQ. Trimming cost V 0 bases and J 2 bases, with 7 bases left between them. The CDR3 loop spans 14 amino acids. The CDR3: CASSLGSLTDTQYF. As DNA, the CDR3 is TGCGCCAGCAGCTTGGGTAGCCTCACAGATACGCAGTATTTT.

The chain carries TRBV15 and TRBJ1-2; no firm D call. This CDR3 is 14 amino acids long. The V end was cut by 0 bases, the J end by 4 bases, with 9 bases between. From germline, CDR1 is LNHNV and CDR2 YYDKDF (reference sequence). The CDR3: CATSRDNQAYGYTF. Written as DNA, the CDR3 is TGTGCCACCAGCAGAGATAACCAAGCCTATGGCTACACCTTC.

The rearrangement uses TRBV27 and TRBJ1-4; 8 nucleotides align to TRBD1. The CDR3 is 15 residues long. Germline CDR1 reads MNHEY; CDR2 reads SMNVEV (reference sequence). With 4 bases clipped from V and 5 bases from J, the junction kept 6 bases outside the gene matches. The CDR3 protein is CASSSGQGLNEKLFF. CDR3 nucleotide sequence: TGTGCCAGCAGTTCAGGACAGGGATTGAATGAAAAACTGTTTTTT. The entire variable domain, with the rest obtained from reference TRBV27 and TRBJ1-4, is as follows: EAQVTQNPRYLITVTGKKLTVTCSQNMNHEYMSWYRQDPGLGLRQIYYSMNVEVTDKGDVPEGYKVSRKEKRNFPLILESPSPNQTSLYFCASSSGQGLNEKLFFGSGTQLSVL.

The chain combines TRBV6-1 with TRBJ2-3; TRBD1 is a possible D gene (5 bases). Germline lookup yields CDR1 MNHNS and CDR2 SASEGT. This CDR3 has 14 residues. Trimming cost V 5 bases and J 3 bases, with 12 bases left between them. The CDR3 is CASSMQGVTDTQYF. In DNA form, the CDR3 reads TGTGCCAGCAGTATGCAGGGTGTTACAGATACGCAGTATTTT.

In this sample, this clone turned up a few times. The chain couples TRBV4-1 to TRBJ2-7; D is perhaps TRBD1 or TRBD2 (6 bases each). Germline CDR1 reads MGHRA; CDR2 reads YSYEKL. V gave up 1 base and J gave up 0 bases, with 13 bases separating them. This CDR3 spans 16 amino acids. The CDR3 spells CASSQGVGGSSYEQYF. The CDR3, as DNA: TGCGCCAGCAGCCAAGGGGTAGGGGGGAGCTCCTACGAGCAGTACTTC.

This clone was seen just once. The V and J genes are TRBV5-1 and TRBJ2-2, with D perhaps TRBD2 (5 bases). The V gene's germline CDR1 is SGHRS and CDR2 YFSETQ. This CDR3 region has 14 residues. With 4 bases removed from V and 4 bases from J, the gap between germline ends came to 11 bases. The CDR3 loop is CASSGTRSTGELFF. CDR3 DNA sequence: TGCGCCAGCAGCGGAACTAGGAGCACCGGGGAGCTGTTTTTT.

This chain connects TRBV14 to TRBJ2-4; TRBD1 matches at 7 bases. Germline CDR1 reads SGHDN; CDR2 reads FVKESK. The junction had 16 bases not matched to a gene; V was cut back by 4 bases and J by 7 bases. The CDR3 has 17 residues. CDR3 sequence reads: CASSPTGVSRGFNIQYF. The DNA of the CDR3 is TGTGCCAGCAGCCCGACCGGGGTTTCCAGGGGGTTCAACATTCAGTACTTC.

The rearrangement links TRBV28 to TRBJ1-5, with TRBD1 as a possible D gene (5 bases). With 5 bases removed from V and 10 bases from J, the gap between germline ends came to 21 bases. Per germline, CDR1 MDHEN and CDR2 SYDVKM. CDR3 size: 15 residues. The CDR3 spells CASSVWGDGNNPQHF. The CDR3 nucleotides read TGTGCCAGCAGTGTTTGGGGGGACGGTAATAACCCCCAGCATTTT.

The chain employs TRBV30 and TRBJ1-4; a possible D gene is TRBD1 (6 bases). Per germline, CDR1 GTSNPN and CDR2 SVGIG (reference sequence). Trimming removed 3 bases from V and 8 bases from J, with 16 bases in between. This CDR3 comprises 14 residues. The CDR3 spells CAWRGGGQLEKLFF. The CDR3 DNA reads as TGTGCCTGGAGAGGCGGGGGGCAACTCGAAAAACTGTTTTTT.

This chain joins TRBV2 and TRBJ2-7, with D possibly matching TRBD1 (5 bases). CDR1 and CDR2 from the germline V gene are SNHLY and FYNNEI. V was clipped by 5 bases and J by 5 bases, with 10 bases between them. The CDR3 consists of 12 residues. In nucleotides, the CDR3 is TGTGCCAGCAGTTTGCAGGGAAACGAGCAGTACTTC. Protein: CASSLQGNEQYF.

The chain uses TRBV5-1 and TRBJ2-7, with TRBD1 matching 7 bases. There are 15 residues in the CDR3. Germline values: CDR1 SGHRS, CDR2 YFSETQ. Losses at the gene ends were 3 bases for V and 3 bases for J; bases not matched to a gene: 9. CDR3 region: CASSSSNRGYYEQYF. The CDR3 DNA follows: TGCGCCAGCAGCTCGTCAAACAGGGGTTACTACGAGCAGTACTTC.

The chain carries TRBV5-4 and TRBJ1-4; perhaps TRBD1 as D (6 bases). There are 14 residues in the CDR3. V lost 4 bases to trimming and J lost 5 bases, with 12 bases between them. Germline assignment: CDR1 SGHNT and CDR2 YYREEE (reference sequence). The CDR3 DNA reads TGTGCCAGCAGCACATACAGGGAGAATGAAAAACTGTTTTTT. Encoded protein: CASSTYRENEKLFF.

V usage is TRBV2 and J usage is TRBJ1-6; 8 nucleotides align to TRBD1. V was clipped by 1 base and J by 0 bases; unmatched bases: 8. The CDR3 contains 19 residues. Germline assignment: CDR1 SNHLY and CDR2 FYNNEI. CDR3 in DNA: TGTGCCAGCAGTGAAGTTTGGACAGGGCCCAGCTCCTATAATTCACCCCTCCACTTT. Translation: CASSEVWTGPSSYNSPLHF.

The gene calls are TRBV5-1 and TRBJ1-1; D gene ambiguous. The V end was cut by 0 bases, the J end by 5 bases, with 8 bases between. Looked up from germline, CDR1 is SGHRS and CDR2 is YFSETQ. The CDR3 runs to 13 residues. The CDR3 spells CASSLVRSTEAFF. The CDR3, as DNA: TGCGCCAGCAGCTTGGTCAGGTCAACTGAAGCTTTCTTT.

The chain is built from TRBV18 and TRBJ2-7; 7 nucleotides match TRBD1. Germline CDR1 and CDR2: KGHSH and LQKENI. The CDR3 is 15 residues long. V lost 5 bases, J lost 2 bases, and 9 bases stayed unmatched. The CDR3 nucleotides are TGTGCCAGCTCAATAAGGCCGGGACAGACCTACGAGCAGTACTTC. It specifies CASSIRPGQTYEQYF.

This chain connects TRBV5-1 to TRBJ2-7; tentatively, D is TRBD2 (5 bases). CDR3 length equals 18 residues. CDR1 SGHRS and CDR2 YFSETQ come from the germline V gene. V gave up 0 bases and J gave up 0 bases, with 19 bases separating them. The CDR3: CASSLVGVSHVSSYEQYF. The DNA of the CDR3 is TGCGCCAGCAGCTTGGTCGGGGTTAGCCATGTCAGCTCCTACGAGCAGTACTTC.

This sequence joins TRBV7-9 and TRBJ2-7; D may match TRBD1 or TRBD2 (6 bases each). V was cut by 5 bases and J by 7 bases, with 15 bases left in between. CDR3 length: 13 amino acids. CDR1 and CDR2 from the germline V gene are SEHNR and FQNEAQ (reference sequence). CDR3 loop: CASSPPGGEEQYF. In DNA, the CDR3 is TGTGCCAGCAGCCCGCCCGGGGGCGAGGAGCAGTACTTC.

This chain joins TRBV4-2 and TRBJ2-7; no firm D call. Trimming cost V 2 bases and J 3 bases, with 8 bases left between them. CDR3 length: 13 residues. Germline CDR1 LGHNA, CDR2 YNFKEQ. The CDR3 nucleotides are TGTGCCAGCAGCCAACTCCAGAGCTACGAGCAGTACTTC. Its protein is CASSQLQSYEQYF.

This chain joins TRBV30 and TRBJ2-7; D unclear. CDR1 and CDR2 (germline): GTSNPN, SVGIG (reference sequence). V lost 4 bases, J lost 0 bases, and 7 bases lay in between. The CDR3 length is 12 residues. The CDR3 nucleotides are TGTGCCTGGACGGTGAGCTCCTACGAGCAGTACTTC. This sequence encodes CAWTVSSYEQYF.

The CDR3 region has the DNA TGCGCCAGTTCAAGGAACACCGGGGAGCTGTTTTTT. Its translation: CASSRNTGELFF. The chain has TRBV10-1 and TRBJ2-2; no clear D gene. With 9 bases removed from V and 1 base from J, the gap between germline ends came to 6 bases. Germline values: CDR1 WNHNN, CDR2 SYGVQD (reference sequence). The CDR3 spans 12 residues.

The rearrangement joins TRBV7-3 to TRBJ1-1; TRBD1 matches at 9 bases. Germline V gives CDR1 SGHTA, CDR2 FQGTGA. This CDR3 is 15 amino acids long. V dropped 5 bases and J dropped 7; count of bases not matched to a gene: 11. The CDR3 nucleotides are TGTGCCAGCAGCCCTGACACAGGGGGCGAGGGTGAAGCTTTCTTT. This gives the protein CASSPDTGGEGEAFF.

This sequence joins TRBV10-3 and TRBJ1-3, with D perhaps TRBD1 (5 bases). The CDR3 consists of 15 residues. V was cut by 0 bases and J by 4 bases, with 10 bases left in between. From germline, CDR1 is ENHRY and CDR2 SYGVKD. The CDR3 loop is CAISESGGLGNTIYF. CDR3 DNA: TGTGCCATCAGTGAGTCGGGGGGACTCGGAAACACCATATATTTT.

The chain combines TRBV4-1 with TRBJ2-7; 12 bases agree with TRBD2. The CDR3 extends over 16 amino acids. Trimming removed 3 bases from V and 2 bases from J; junction bases left unmatched: 5. CDR1 is MGHRA, CDR2 YSYEKL, per germline. The CDR3 sequence is CASSHPGLAGPYEQYF. Written as DNA, the CDR3 is TGCGCCAGCAGCCACCCCGGACTAGCGGGGCCCTACGAGCAGTACTTC.

CDR3: CSVARRLAGVDQYF. As DNA, the CDR3 is TGCAGCGTTGCGAGACGACTAGCGGGAGTGGACCAGTACTTC. The J gene is TRBJ2-5, the V gene TRBV29-1, with TRBD2 identical over 12 bases. The CDR3 extends over 14 amino acids. V shed 4 bases and J 10 bases; nucleotides not matched to a gene: 10. Per germline, CDR1 SQVTM and CDR2 ANQGSEA.